The clone carrying this TCR beta chain was detected many times. Its antigen is not identified. This record comes from a study of T cell repertoires in cytomegalovirus infection. Study summary: Both CMV infection and a matching HLA type were indicated by public TCR beta signatures.

This CDR3 contains 17 residues. Trimming removed 3 bases at V and 0 bases at J, with 15 bases between. Per germline, CDR1 MNHEY and CDR2 SMNVEV (reference sequence). Whole-study findings and limits: CMV-specific HLA-C-restricted TCR beta clonotypes dominated the ex vivo response. Summed frequency of public TCR beta families distinguished CMV carriers with the relevant HLA.

TCRdb recomputed calls from the reads with MiXCR, one row per CDR3 protein. The sample records around 450,000 distinct CDR3 sequences, roughly 12% being singletons. The clonotype originates from a human donor in good health (CMV status not recorded). Some clones in this sample may be carry-over from other donors' samples. The chain uses TRBV27 and TRBJ1-5, with a tentative D call TRBD1 (5 bases). Input material: PBMCs. CDR3 DNA sequence: TGTGCCAGCAGTTTGACAGCTTCAGTCTATAGCAATCAGCCCCAGCATTTT. This encodes CASSLTASVYSNQPQHF.